This TCR beta chain was identified during a study of shared clonotypes between healthy human individuals. The method was immunoSEQ multiplex PCR; TCRdb's version includes in-frame clones alone and lacks a portion of them. Among more than 450,000 clones, 60% to 85% were seen once, and the ten largest hold roughly 13%. Germline CDR1 and CDR2: SGHKS and YYEKEE (reference sequence). Trimming removed 3 bases from V and 2 bases from J, with 21 bases in between. The CDR3 runs to 18 residues. The receptor was isolated from a woman between 40 and 50 years old in good health. Some clones in this sample may be carry-over from other donors' samples. The J gene is TRBJ2-1, the V gene TRBV5-5; possibly TRBD2 for D (6 bases). Sequenced: PBMCs. The CDR3 loop is CASSSRGGVSGTYNEQFF. The CDR3 nucleotides are TGTGCCAGCAGCTCCCGTGGGGGAGTTAGCGGCACCTACAATGAGCAGTTCTTC.